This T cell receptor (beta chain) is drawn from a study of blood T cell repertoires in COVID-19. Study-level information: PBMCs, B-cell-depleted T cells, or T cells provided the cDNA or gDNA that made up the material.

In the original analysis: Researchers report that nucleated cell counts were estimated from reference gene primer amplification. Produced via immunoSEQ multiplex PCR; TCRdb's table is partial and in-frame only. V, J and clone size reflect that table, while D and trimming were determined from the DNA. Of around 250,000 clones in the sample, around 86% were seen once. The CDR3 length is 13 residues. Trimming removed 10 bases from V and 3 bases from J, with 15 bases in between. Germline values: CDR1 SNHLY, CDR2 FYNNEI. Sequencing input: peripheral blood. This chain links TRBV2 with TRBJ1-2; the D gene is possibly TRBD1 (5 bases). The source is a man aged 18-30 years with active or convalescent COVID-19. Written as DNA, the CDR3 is TGTGCCACGCTGGGGCAGGTTGACTATGGCTACACCTTC. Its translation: CATLGQVDYGYTF.